The 22 T cell receptor beta chains below all came from one sample that was sequenced in a study of blood T cell repertoires in COVID-19. Here immunoSEQ multiplex PCR was the method, and the copy in TCRdb shows in-frame clones only, minus some. The profile shows more than 65,000 clones, 80% to 90% of them singletons. Sequenced material: peripheral blood. The receptors shown here come from a man aged 50 to 59 with active COVID-19.

This clone was detected once. This chain uses TRBV28 with TRBJ2-7; 15 bases fit TRBD2. Germline values: CDR1 MDHEN, CDR2 SYDVKM. J lost 6 bases, V lost 5 bases, and 14 bases had no gene match. The length of the CDR3 is 18 residues. In DNA, the CDR3 is TGTGCCAGCAGTCCCCCCCGGAGGGGACTAGCGGGAGGAGGCGAGCAGTACTTC. Translation gives CASSPPRRGLAGGGEQYF.

The gene calls are TRBV12-3 or TRBV12-4 and TRBJ2-3, with 9 nucleotides matching TRBD2. With V trimmed by 7 bases and J by 6 bases, 5 bases remained unmatched. The CDR3 covers 13 residues. The CDR3 nucleotides are TGTGCCAGCAAGCGGGGGGCGTCTGATACGCAGTATTTT. This codes for CASKRGASDTQYF.

This chain uses TRBV4-2 with TRBJ2-1; tentatively, D is TRBD2 (5 bases). The CDR3 has 14 residues. CDR1 is LGHNA, CDR2 YNFKEQ, per germline. V lost 0 bases, J lost 7 bases, and 10 bases lay in between. CDR3 protein: CASSQDLRGNEQFF. The CDR3 DNA sequence: TGTGCCAGCAGCCAAGATTTGCGCGGGAATGAGCAGTTCTTC.

The chain has TRBV5-4 and TRBJ2-3, with D unresolved. Germline-derived CDR1 and CDR2 are SGHNT and YYREEE (reference sequence). The length of the CDR3 is 15 residues. The V end was cut by 2 bases, the J end by 3 bases, with 13 bases between. The CDR3 DNA is TGTGCCAGCAGCTTAGACAAAATCAGGACAGATACGCAGTATTTT. It is translated as CASSLDKIRTDTQYF.

This clone has ten or more counts. The rearrangement uses TRBV28 and TRBJ1-6; tentative D call: TRBD1 (6 bases). The CDR3 extends over 20 amino acids. Trimming left V 3 bases short and J 9 bases short, with 30 bases between. Per the germline V gene, CDR1 is MDHEN and CDR2 is SYDVKM. The CDR3 coding sequence is TGTGCCAGCAGTTTCCAGAGACAGGCACGAATGAAGGGGGTGGGTTCACCCCTCCACTTT. It yields the protein CASSFQRQARMKGVGSPLHF.

The chain employs TRBV28 and TRBJ2-1; 9 bases match TRBD2. The junction had 9 bases not matched to a gene; V was cut back by 4 bases and J by 2 bases. CDR3 length: 17 amino acids. Germline CDR1 reads MDHEN; CDR2 reads SYDVKM. Here the CDR3 reads CASSSPGAGGPYNEQFF. In DNA form, the CDR3 reads TGTGCCAGCAGTTCTCCCGGGGCGGGAGGGCCCTACAATGAGCAGTTCTTC.

V is TRBV28 and J is TRBJ2-1; tentative D call: TRBD2 (6 bases). The CDR3 contains 17 residues. Trimming removed 6 bases from V and 7 bases from J, with 25 bases in between. CDR1 is MDHEN, CDR2 SYDVKM, per germline. The CDR3 is CASRELGGVEGGNEQFF. CDR3 nucleotides: TGTGCCAGCAGAGAGTTGGGGGGAGTTGAGGGCGGGAATGAGCAGTTCTTC. The whole variable domain, filled in from reference TRBV28 and TRBJ2-1, reads DVKVTQSSRYLVKRTGEKVFLECVQDMDHENMFWYRQDPGLGLRLIYFSYDVKMKEKGDIPEGYSVSREKKERFSLILESASTNQTSMYLCASRELGGVEGGNEQFFGPGTRLTVL.

The rearrangement joins TRBV9 to TRBJ2-6, with 7 bases matching TRBD1. The CDR3 loop spans 18 amino acids. CDR1 is SGDLS, CDR2 YYNGEE, per germline. The trim removed 4 bases at V and 2 bases at J, leaving 12 bases unmatched. The CDR3 DNA follows: TGTGCCAGCAGCACGGGACAGTTAGGTCCGGCTGGGGCCAACGTCCTGACTTTC. The encoded protein is CASSTGQLGPAGANVLTF.

The rearrangement links TRBV18 to TRBJ2-1, with D tentatively TRBD1 (6 bases). CDR3 size: 13 residues. Germline V gene lookup returns CDR1 KGHSH and CDR2 LQKENI. V dropped 3 bases and J dropped 8 bases, with 11 bases sitting between them. CDR3 sequence reads: CASSPAGDDEQFF. The CDR3, as DNA: TGTGCCAGCTCACCGGCAGGGGACGATGAGCAGTTCTTC.

On this clone: The junction and the germline gene differ at one end; a read error may be behind it. V and J are TRBV11-1 and TRBJ2-3; weak D call: TRBD1 (6 bases). From germline, CDR1 is SGHAT and CDR2 FQDESV (reference sequence). The CDR3 is made up of 15 amino acids. The CDR3 region is CAGSLGAGDADTQYF. In DNA form, the CDR3 reads TGTGCCGGCAGCTTAGGGGCAGGGGACGCAGATACGCAGTATTTT.

The chain has TRBV6-5 and TRBJ2-7, with 7 positions matching TRBD2. CDR1 and CDR2 (germline): MNHEY, SVGAGI. Trimming took 8 bases from V and 6 from J; bases not matched to a gene: 16. CDR3 length equals 15 residues. The CDR3 sequence is CASGYGGRVSAEQYF. The CDR3 coding sequence is TGTGCCAGCGGATATGGCGGGAGAGTATCGGCCGAGCAGTACTTC.

The V call is TRBV5-1, the J call TRBJ1-6, with a weak D call TRBD1 (6 bases). CDR1 SGHRS and CDR2 YFSETQ come from the germline V gene. The CDR3 covers 14 residues. V lost 0 bases, J lost 5 bases, and 6 bases lay in between. CDR3 coding DNA: TGCGCCAGCAGCTTGGGGACAGATAATTCACCCCTCCACTTT. Encoded protein: CASSLGTDNSPLHF.

CDR3 sequence reads: CASSLPGVVDEQFF. The CDR3 nucleotides read TGCGCCAGCAGCCTTCCAGGGGTGGTGGATGAGCAGTTCTTC. The chain carries TRBV4-3 and TRBJ2-1; perhaps TRBD1 as D (6 bases). With 4 bases removed from V and 8 bases from J, the gap between germline ends came to 15 bases. CDR3 length equals 14 residues. CDR1 is LGHNA, CDR2 YSLEER, per germline.

This clone was seen once. J is TRBJ1-4 and V is TRBV30; possibly TRBD1 for D (5 bases). Trimming removed 8 bases from V and 7 bases from J, with 17 bases in between. Germline V gene sequence: CDR1 GTSNPN, CDR2 SVGIG (reference sequence). The CDR3 length is 13 residues. This CDR3 reads CARRGPEAEKLFF. In DNA, the CDR3 is TGTGCCCGGCGGGGACCAGAGGCTGAAAAACTGTTTTTT.

The chain is built from TRBV7-2 and TRBJ1-2, with 7 positions matching TRBD1. Trimming at V came to 5 bases and at J to 4 bases, leaving 10 bases not matched to a gene. This CDR3 region has 15 residues. Germline assignment: CDR1 SGHTA and CDR2 FQGNSA. The CDR3 nucleotides are TGTGCCAGCAGCCCTGCTGGGACAGAAGTCTATGGCTACACCTTC. Translating gives CASSPAGTEVYGYTF.

The chain employs TRBV4-3 and TRBJ1-3; 9 nucleotides agree with TRBD1. V lost 4 bases, J lost 8 bases, and 3 bases stayed unmatched. This CDR3 is built from 13 residues. Germline V gene sequence: CDR1 LGHNA, CDR2 YSLEER. CDR3: CASSRGQGDTIYF. The CDR3 bases are TGCGCCAGCAGCCGGGGACAGGGCGACACCATATATTTT.

J is TRBJ2-3 and V is TRBV7-3; D gene uncertain. V lost 1 base to trimming and J lost 6 bases, with 5 bases between them. Germline V lookup: CDR1 SGHTA, CDR2 FQGTGA. The CDR3 has 12 residues. The CDR3, as DNA: TGTGCCAGCAGCTTAATCGGGGATACGCAGTATTTT. Amino acid sequence: CASSLIGDTQYF. The full variable domain, in which reference TRBV7-3 and TRBJ2-3 provide the parts outside the CDR3, is GAGVSQTPSNKVTEKGKYVELRCDPISGHTALYWYRQSLGQGPEFLIYFQGTGAADDSGLPNDRFFAVRPEGSVSTLKIQRTERGDSAVYLCASSLIGDTQYFGPGTRLTVL.

The rearrangement links TRBV24-1 to TRBJ1-2, with 7 bases matching TRBD1. V lost 1 base and J lost 4; bases outside the gene matches: 8. The CDR3 extends over 16 amino acids. Germline V gene sequence: CDR1 KGHDR, CDR2 SFDVKD. Written as DNA, the CDR3 is TGTGCCACCAGTGATTTTCGAGGGGGCGGCTCCTATGGCTACACCTTC. Translated, it gives CATSDFRGGGSYGYTF.

With respect to this clone: Within the sample, other DNA sequences also encode this same CDR3. This chain links TRBV5-1 with TRBJ1-1; TRBD1 agrees at 7 bases. Per the germline V gene, CDR1 is SGHRS and CDR2 is YFSETQ. V lost 2 bases, J lost 4 bases, and 5 bases stayed unmatched. The CDR3 is 14 residues long. This chain's CDR3 is CASSLGGGGTEAFF. The CDR3 bases are TGCGCCAGCAGCTTAGGAGGGGGCGGCACTGAAGCTTTCTTT.

The V and J genes are TRBV30 and TRBJ2-6; 7 positions match TRBD1. The CDR3 has 14 residues. CDR1 is GTSNPN and CDR2 is SVGIG in the germline V gene (reference sequence). V gave up 6 bases and J gave up 3 bases; unmatched junction bases: 5. The CDR3 reads CACQGVLGANVLTF. CDR3 nucleotides: TGTGCCTGTCAGGGGGTCCTTGGGGCCAACGTCCTGACTTTC.

This chain connects TRBV5-4 to TRBJ2-2; TRBD1 matches at 9 bases. V dropped 1 base and J dropped 6; count of bases not matched to a gene: 7. This CDR3 comprises 16 residues. CDR1 and CDR2 from the germline V gene are SGHNT and YYREEE (reference sequence). The CDR3 here is CASSLNRGLEAGELFF. In DNA, the CDR3 is TGTGCCAGCAGCTTGAACAGGGGGCTTGAAGCCGGGGAGCTGTTTTTT.

A single count supports this clone. The gene calls are TRBV19 and TRBJ2-3; D call uncertain. The CDR3 runs 17 residues. Germline V gene sequence: CDR1 LNHDA, CDR2 SQIVND (reference sequence). Trimming removed 5 bases at V and 1 base at J, with 19 bases between. The CDR3 sequence: CASSATPRQSRTDTQYF. Here the CDR3 DNA reads TGTGCCAGTAGTGCGACCCCCCGACAAAGTCGCACAGATACGCAGTATTTT.